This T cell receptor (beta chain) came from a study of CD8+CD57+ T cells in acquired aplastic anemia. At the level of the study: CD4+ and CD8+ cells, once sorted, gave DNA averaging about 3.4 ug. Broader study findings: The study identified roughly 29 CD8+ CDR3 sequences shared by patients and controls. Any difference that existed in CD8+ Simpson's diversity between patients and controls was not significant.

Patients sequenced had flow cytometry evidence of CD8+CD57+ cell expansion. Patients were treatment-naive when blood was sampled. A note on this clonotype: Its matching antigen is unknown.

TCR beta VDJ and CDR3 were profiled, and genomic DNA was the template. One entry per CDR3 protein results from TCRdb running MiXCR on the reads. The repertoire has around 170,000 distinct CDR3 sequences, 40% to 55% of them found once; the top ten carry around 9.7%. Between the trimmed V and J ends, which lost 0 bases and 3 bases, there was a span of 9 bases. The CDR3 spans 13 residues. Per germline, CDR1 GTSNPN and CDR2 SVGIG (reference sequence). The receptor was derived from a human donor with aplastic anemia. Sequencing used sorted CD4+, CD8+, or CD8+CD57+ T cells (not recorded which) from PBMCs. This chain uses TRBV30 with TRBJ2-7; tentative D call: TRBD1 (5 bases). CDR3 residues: CAWSVAGIYEQYF. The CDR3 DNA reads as TGTGCCTGGAGTGTTGCAGGGATCTACGAGCAGTACTTC.